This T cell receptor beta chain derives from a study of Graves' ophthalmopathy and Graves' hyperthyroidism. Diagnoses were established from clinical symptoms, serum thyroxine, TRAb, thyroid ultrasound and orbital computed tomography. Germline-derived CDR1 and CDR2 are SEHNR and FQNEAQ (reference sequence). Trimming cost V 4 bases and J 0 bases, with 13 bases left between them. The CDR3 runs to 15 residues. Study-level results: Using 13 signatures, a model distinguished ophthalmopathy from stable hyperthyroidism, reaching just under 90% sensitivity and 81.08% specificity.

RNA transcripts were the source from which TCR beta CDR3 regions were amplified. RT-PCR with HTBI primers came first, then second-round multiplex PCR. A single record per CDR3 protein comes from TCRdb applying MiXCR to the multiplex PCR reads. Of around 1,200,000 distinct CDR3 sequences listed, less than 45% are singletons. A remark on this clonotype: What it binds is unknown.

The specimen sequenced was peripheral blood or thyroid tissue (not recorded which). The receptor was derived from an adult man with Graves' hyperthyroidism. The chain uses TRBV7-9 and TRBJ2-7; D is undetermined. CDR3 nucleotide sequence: TGTGCCAGCAGCTCTCCCGGAGACAACTCCTACGAGCAGTACTTC. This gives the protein CASSSPGDNSYEQYF.